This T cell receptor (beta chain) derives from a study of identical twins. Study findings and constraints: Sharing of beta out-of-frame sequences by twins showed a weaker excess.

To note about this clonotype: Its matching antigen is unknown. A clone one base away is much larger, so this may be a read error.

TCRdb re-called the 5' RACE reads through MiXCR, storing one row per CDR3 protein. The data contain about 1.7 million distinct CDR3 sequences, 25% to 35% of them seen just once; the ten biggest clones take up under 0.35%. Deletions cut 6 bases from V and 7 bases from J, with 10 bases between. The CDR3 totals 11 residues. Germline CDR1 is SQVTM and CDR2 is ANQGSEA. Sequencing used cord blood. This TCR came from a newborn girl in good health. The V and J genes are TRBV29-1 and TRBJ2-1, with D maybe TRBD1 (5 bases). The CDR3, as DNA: TGCAGCGTCTGTAAGGGGAATGAGCAGTTCTTC. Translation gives CSVCKGNEQFF.